Below are 28 T cell receptor beta chains sequenced from a single sample in a study of regulatory T cells in long-lasting Graves disease. Both iRepertoire HTBI primers and Arm-PCR of CDR3 regions were used to build the TCR beta libraries. Via MiXCR, TCRdb re-called the multiplex PCR reads, giving one row per CDR3 protein. The table includes about 400,000 distinct CDR3 sequences, less than 25% detected once. Time point reported: persistent/refractory GD, antithyroid drugs over 5 years with positive TRAb. From RNA extracted from PBMCs, the TCR library was made. The sequencing used peripheral blood mononuclear cells (PBMCs), collected when the disease was refractory, from a patient treated with antithyroid drugs. The receptors were sampled from a female donor with Graves disease.

The chain recombines TRBV9 with TRBJ1-5, with D unclear. V lost 0 bases, J lost 0 bases, and 10 bases lay in between. Germline assignment: CDR1 SGDLS and CDR2 YYNGEE. The CDR3 has 16 residues. CDR3 sequence reads: CASSVVQAHSNQPQHF. The CDR3 DNA is TGTGCCAGCAGCGTAGTGCAGGCCCATAGCAATCAGCCCCAGCATTTT.

Only a few counts were recorded for this clonotype. The V call is TRBV24-1, the J call TRBJ2-6; TRBD1 aligns across 10 bases. The CDR3 sequence is 18 residues long. The trim removed 10 bases at V and 0 bases at J, leaving 11 bases unmatched. Looked up from germline, CDR1 is KGHDR and CDR2 is SFDVKD. The CDR3 nucleotides are TGTGCCACTTCGAACCGGGACAGGGGCCCCTCTGGGGCCAACGTCCTGACTTTC. It translates to CATSNRDRGPSGANVLTF.

The CDR3 sequence: CAIGARSNEAFF. The CDR3 DNA sequence: TGTGCCATCGGGGCCCGCTCGAATGAAGCTTTCTTT. This rearrangement joins TRBV10-3 to TRBJ1-1, with D perhaps matching TRBD1 (5 bases). V shed 8 bases and J shed 7 bases, with 14 bases lying between them. The germline CDR1 and CDR2 sequences are ENHRY and SYGVKD. This CDR3 is 12 amino acids long.

As concerns this clonotype: A much larger clone lies a single base off, so this may be a read error. The rearrangement joins TRBV7-6 to TRBJ2-5; D remains ambiguous. From germline, CDR1 is SGHVS and CDR2 FNYEAQ. The V gene lost 5 bases and the J gene lost 0 bases, with 7 bases spanning the gap. This CDR3 has 13 amino acids. The CDR3 DNA reads as TGTGCCAGCAGCCCCGTGCACCAAGAGACCCAGTACTTC. It specifies CASSPVHQETQYF. The full variable domain, in which reference TRBV7-6 and TRBJ2-5 provide the parts outside the CDR3, is GAGVSQSPRYKVTKRGQDVALRCDPISGHVSLYWYRQALGQGPEFLTYFNYEAQQDKSGLPNDRFSAERPEGSISTLTIQRTEQRDSAMYRCASSPVHQETQYFGPGTRLLVL.

V gene TRBV29-1 combines with J gene TRBJ2-2, with 10 nucleotides matching TRBD1. Germline CDR1 and CDR2: SQVTM and ANQGSEA. The CDR3 length is 15 residues. The ends lost 6 bases at V and 4 bases at J; junction bases unmatched: 8. The CDR3 DNA reads TGCAGCGTAAGGGGGACAGGGGTTAGCACCGGGGAGCTGTTTTTT. This sequence encodes CSVRGTGVSTGELFF.

This sequence joins TRBV20-1 and TRBJ2-4; 9 positions agree with TRBD2. The J call may be wrong; the DNA end is better matched by TRBJ2-1. Germline CDR1 DFQATT, CDR2 SNEGSKA (reference sequence). This CDR3 is 14 amino acids long. CDR3 bases: TGCAGTGCCCCACGGCTAGCGGGAAATAATGAGCAGTTCTTC. Its translation is CSAPRLAGNNEQFF.

This clonotype came up many times. The rearrangement joins TRBV12-3 or TRBV12-4 to TRBJ2-5, with TRBD1 matching 8 bases. With 1 base clipped from V and 2 bases from J, the junction kept 12 bases outside the gene matches. The length of the CDR3 is 18 residues. The CDR3 sequence: CASSLDRGLTGEQETQYF. DNA for the CDR3: TGTGCCAGCAGTTTAGATCGGGGTTTGACAGGGGAACAAGAGACCCAGTACTTC.

This clonotype was seen repeatedly, ten times or more. This chain's CDR3 is CASRSRDRTSTNEKLFF. The CDR3 DNA is TGTGCCAGCAGATCCCGGGACAGAACCTCAACTAATGAAAAACTGTTTTTT. The chain links TRBV2 to TRBJ1-4; 7 bases match TRBD1. The J segment lost 0 bases and the V segment lost 6 bases, leaving 10 bases of the junction unmatched. CDR1 is SNHLY and CDR2 is FYNNEI in the germline V gene. The CDR3 runs to 17 residues. The full variable domain, rest sourced from reference TRBV2 and TRBJ1-4, is EPEVTQTPSHQVTQMGQEVILRCVPISNHLYFYWYRQILGQKVEFLVSFYNNEISEKSEIFDDQFSVERPDGSNFTLKIRSTKLEDSAMYFCASRSRDRTSTNEKLFFGSGTQLSVL.

The chain uses TRBV19 and TRBJ1-5; TRBD1 is a possible D gene (5 bases). The CDR3 covers 13 residues. V was pared by 4 bases and J by 5 bases, with 9 bases between. Germline CDR1 reads LNHDA; CDR2 reads SQIVND (reference sequence). The CDR3 sequence: CASSTVRDQPQHF. In nucleotides, the CDR3 is TGTGCCAGTAGTACGGTCAGGGATCAGCCCCAGCATTTT. Full variable domain (remainder filled in from reference TRBV19 and TRBJ1-5): DGGITQSPKYLFRKEGQNVTLSCEQNLNHDAMYWYRQDPGQGLRLIYYSQIVNDFQKGDIAEGYSVSREKKESFPLTVTSAQKNPTAFYLCASSTVRDQPQHFGDGTRLSIL.

In this sample, this clonotype turned up a few times. For the CDR3, the DNA is TGTGCCAGCAGCCTCATCGGGAGCGGGGAGCTGTTTTTT. Its translation: CASSLIGSGELFF. This rearrangement joins TRBV27 to TRBJ2-2; possibly TRBD2 for D (6 bases). Germline assignment: CDR1 MNHEY and CDR2 SMNVEV (reference sequence). Trimming cost V 6 bases and J 7 bases, with 12 bases left between them. The CDR3 loop spans 13 amino acids.

J is TRBJ2-7 and V is TRBV20-1; unclear D gene. This CDR3 comprises 13 residues. Between the trimmed V and J ends, which lost 4 bases and 4 bases, there was a span of 14 bases. The germline gives CDR1 DFQATT, CDR2 SNEGSKA (reference sequence). Here the CDR3 reads CSATFSHSYEQYF. CDR3 sequence (DNA): TGCAGTGCTACCTTTTCTCACTCTTACGAGCAGTACTTC.

This clonotype was counted ten times or more. The chain uses TRBV28 and TRBJ1-1; 7 bases line up with TRBD1. Germline V lookup: CDR1 MDHEN, CDR2 SYDVKM. The ends lost 7 bases at V and 0 bases at J; junction bases unmatched: 2. The CDR3 runs 13 residues. The CDR3 loop is CASKGQMNTEAFF. The CDR3, as DNA: TGTGCCAGCAAGGGACAGATGAACACTGAAGCTTTCTTT.

This clonotype was seen at least ten times. The rearrangement joins TRBV28 to TRBJ1-2, with D unclear. The CDR3 spans 14 residues. The V gene's germline CDR1 is MDHEN and CDR2 SYDVKM. V was shortened by 3 bases and J by 3 bases, with 11 bases between the two germline ends. CDR3 sequence reads: CASSLSAGDYGYTF. CDR3 nucleotides: TGTGCCAGCAGTTTGTCTGCGGGAGACTATGGCTACACCTTC.

The V gene is TRBV20-1, the J gene TRBJ1-3; 8 nucleotides align to TRBD1. Germline trimming cut 6 bases from V and 4 bases from J; bases unmatched to any gene: 8. Germline V gives CDR1 DFQATT, CDR2 SNEGSKA (reference sequence). CDR3 length: 14 amino acids. The CDR3 nucleotides are TGCAGTGCCACAACCGGGACAGGAGGAAACACCATATATTTT. Amino acids: CSATTGTGGNTIYF.

This sequence joins TRBV15 and TRBJ1-1; 7 positions agree with TRBD1. J was trimmed by 3 bases and V by 4 bases; bases with no gene match: 5. CDR1 is LNHNV and CDR2 is YYDKDF in the germline V gene (reference sequence). The CDR3 loop spans 14 amino acids. DNA for the CDR3: TGTGCCACCAGCAAGGAGGGGGCCGACACTGAAGCTTTCTTT. Its translation: CATSKEGADTEAFF.

This clonotype showed up just a few times. The chain carries TRBV6-2 or TRBV6-3 and TRBJ1-6; D gene ambiguous. Deletions cut 6 bases from V and 8 bases from J, with 11 bases between. In germline, CDR1 is MNHEY, CDR2 SVGEGT. The CDR3 has 13 residues. In DNA form, the CDR3 reads TGTGCCAGCAGAGAAGACGAGCATTCACCCCTCCACTTT. Protein product: CASREDEHSPLHF.

The rearrangement links TRBV27 to TRBJ2-7; no clear D. This CDR3 spans 15 amino acids. The V end lost 4 bases, the J end lost 1 base, and 14 bases lay between the germline ends. CDR1 and CDR2 from the germline V gene are MNHEY and SMNVEV (reference sequence). CDR3 region: CASSSQSSYSYEQYF. The CDR3 nucleotides read TGTGCCAGCAGTTCCCAATCCAGTTATTCCTACGAGCAGTACTTC.

This chain joins TRBV30 and TRBJ1-3; no clear D. CDR3 length: 13 amino acids. Germline CDR1 reads GTSNPN; CDR2 reads SVGIG (reference sequence). CDR3 sequence: CAGRTVSGNTIYF. The CDR3 DNA is TGTGCTGGACGGACGGTCTCTGGAAACACCATATATTTT.

In this sample, this clonotype turned up many times. The chain combines TRBV12-3 or TRBV12-4 with TRBJ1-1, with a possible D match to TRBD1 (6 bases). The V end was cut by 1 base, the J end by 4 bases, with 7 bases between. CDR3 length: 13 amino acids. CDR3 nucleotide sequence: TGTGCCAGCAGTTTAGGGACAGTCACTGAAGCTTTCTTT. It translates to CASSLGTVTEAFF.

This clonotype was counted only a few times. The gene calls are TRBV19 and TRBJ2-5; TRBD1 matches 10 bases. CDR3 size: 14 residues. V shed 5 bases and J 4 bases; nucleotides not matched to a gene: 4. Germline lookup yields CDR1 LNHDA and CDR2 SQIVND (reference sequence). The chain's CDR3 is CASSSTGGVETQYF. CDR3 bases: TGTGCCAGTAGTTCGACAGGGGGCGTAGAGACCCAGTACTTC. The variable domain in full, completed from reference TRBV19 and TRBJ2-5, reads DGGITQSPKYLFRKEGQNVTLSCEQNLNHDAMYWYRQDPGQGLRLIYYSQIVNDFQKGDIAEGYSVSREKKESFPLTVTSAQKNPTAFYLCASSSTGGVETQYFGPGTRLLVL.

The chain joins TRBV5-6 to TRBJ1-2; maybe TRBD1 (6 bases). The length of the CDR3 is 13 residues. With 3 bases removed from V and 8 bases from J, the gap between germline ends came to 14 bases. CDR1 and CDR2 (germline): SGHDT, YYEEEE. The CDR3 region is CASSSIQGYGYTF. For the CDR3, the DNA is TGTGCCAGCAGCTCCATACAGGGTTACGGCTACACCTTC.

This clonotype was counted between two and nine times. The V and J genes are TRBV6-1 and TRBJ1-2; D is undetermined. The CDR3 spans 12 residues. In germline, CDR1 is MNHNS, CDR2 SASEGT. Trimming left V 7 bases short and J 0 bases short, with 6 bases between. CDR3 DNA: TGTGCCAGCATTAGAACTAACTATGGCTACACCTTC. Encoded protein: CASIRTNYGYTF.

On this clonotype: It is likely a read error, because the conserved phenylalanine at the end of the CDR3 is missing. The limits of the CDR3 on the DNA are not certain, so only TCRdb's listed CDR3 is given. J is TRBJ1-5 and V is TRBV29-1. The germline V gene has CDR1 SQVTM and CDR2 ANQGSEA. The CDR3 contains 9 residues when both ends are counted. The CDR3 protein is CSVEPFGPS.

This chain uses TRBV7-2 with TRBJ2-1, with D uncertain. Germline V gene data show CDR1 as SGHTA and CDR2 as FQGNSA. The V end was cut by 1 base, the J end by 1 base, with 11 bases between. The CDR3 is 16 amino acids. CDR3 DNA: TGTGCCAGCAGCTTAGGTCTCTCACCATCCTACAATGAGCAGTTCTTC. It codes for CASSLGLSPSYNEQFF.

The V call is TRBV19, the J call TRBJ1-5; D call uncertain. The CDR3 consists of 13 residues. Germline V CDR1 and CDR2: LNHDA, SQIVND (reference sequence). Trimming took off 5 bases at V and 8 bases at J, with 13 bases between the two ends. In DNA form, the CDR3 reads TGTGCCAGTAGTGCCCCTGGAGCCAAGCCCCAGCATTTT. Translated: CASSAPGAKPQHF.

This clonotype has only a few counts. This clone may be a read error of a much larger clone one base away. Because it lacks the conserved phenylalanine or tryptophan at the end, this CDR3 is likely a read error. This chain joins TRBV28 and TRBJ1-1; D unresolved. Trimming stripped 6 bases from V and 0 bases from J, with 11 bases between. Germline-derived CDR1 and CDR2 are MDHEN and SYDVKM. The CDR3 sequence is 14 residues long. Here the CDR3 reads CASRPFVMNTEAFL. CDR3 bases: TGTGCCAGCAGACCTTTCGTTATGAACACTGAAGCTTTCCTT.

The V gene is TRBV30, the J gene TRBJ2-1, with D possibly being TRBD2 (6 bases). The CDR3 is 12 amino acids. The germline gives CDR1 GTSNPN, CDR2 SVGIG (reference sequence). Between the trimmed V and J ends, which lost 0 bases and 9 bases, there was a span of 9 bases. The CDR3 spells CAWSVQRVEQFF. The DNA of the CDR3 is TGTGCCTGGAGTGTACAGCGGGTTGAGCAGTTCTTC.

There are a few counts of this clonotype. The chain couples TRBV19 to TRBJ2-7; D is uncertain. There are 11 residues in the CDR3. V was cut by 3 bases and J by 5 bases, with 5 bases left in between. Germline V CDR1 and CDR2: LNHDA, SQIVND (reference sequence). The CDR3 nucleotides read TGTGCCAGTAGTATCGGTAACGAGCAGTACTTC. Encoded protein: CASSIGNEQYF.